The 24 T cell receptor beta chains given below trace back to one sample, sequenced in a study of T cells in Graves' hyperthyroidism and ophthalmopathy. The CDR3 regions of TCR beta were amplified from RNA transcripts. HTBI primers were the set used in a first-round RT-PCR of the TCR CDR3. MiXCR, run by TCRdb on the multiplex PCR reads, gives a single entry per CDR3 protein. Of about 250,000 distinct CDR3 sequences in the sample, 13% to 15% were seen once. The specimen sequenced was blood. These receptors were obtained from a woman in her fifties or sixties with Graves' hyperthyroidism that later progressed to Graves' ophthalmopathy.

The chain combines TRBV20-1 with TRBJ1-2; perhaps TRBD1 as D (5 bases). The ends were cut back, 3 bases at V and 7 bases at J, with 12 bases in the middle. Germline lookup yields CDR1 DFQATT and CDR2 SNEGSKA (reference sequence). The CDR3 is 12 residues long. The DNA for the CDR3 is TGCAGTGCTAGTGAAGGGGCGGGTGGCTACACCTTC. Its protein is CSASEGAGGYTF.

In regard to this clonotype: One end of the junction varies from germline; a read error may be responsible. This chain uses TRBV28 with TRBJ2-7, with D unclear. CDR3 length equals 11 residues. Germline-derived CDR1 and CDR2 are MDHEN and SYDVKM. The CDR3 is CASSDRTQLDF. In DNA, the CDR3 is TGTGCCAGCAGTGATCGGACCCAGCTAGACTTC.

This clonotype was counted many times. V usage is TRBV30 and J usage is TRBJ2-1, with 9 bases fitting TRBD2. The germline V gene has CDR1 GTSNPN and CDR2 SVGIG (reference sequence). Losses at the gene ends were 3 bases for V and 7 bases for J; bases not matched to a gene: 7. The CDR3 is 14 amino acids. As DNA, the CDR3 is TGTGCCTGGAGGGGCCTCGGACTAGCGAATGAGCAGTTCTTC. As protein: CAWRGLGLANEQFF.

This clonotype occurred many times. The chain recombines TRBV28 with TRBJ2-6; TRBD1 is a possible D gene (5 bases). This CDR3 contains 14 residues. V lost 7 bases and J 1 base, leaving 8 bases between the germline ends. Looked up from germline, CDR1 is MDHEN and CDR2 is SYDVKM. This CDR3 is CASTQGSGANVLTF. The DNA of the CDR3 is TGTGCCAGCACTCAGGGATCTGGGGCCAACGTCCTGACTTTC.

This sequence joins TRBV5-1 and TRBJ2-1, with 12 bases matching TRBD1. CDR1 is SGHRS, CDR2 YFSETQ, per germline. V gave up 3 bases and J gave up 13 bases; unmatched junction bases: 5. The CDR3 consists of 13 residues. Written as DNA, the CDR3 is TGCGCCAGCAGCTCGGGACAGGGGGCTCTTCAGTTCTTC. Protein: CASSSGQGALQFF.

The rearrangement joins TRBV30 to TRBJ1-6; 10 bases agree with TRBD1. This CDR3 comprises 14 residues. The germline CDR1 and CDR2 sequences are GTSNPN and SVGIG (reference sequence). V was pared by 1 base and J by 10 bases, with 4 bases of the junction left unmatched. The CDR3 nucleotides read TGTGCCTGGAGTGGGGACAGGGGTAGCTCACCCCTCCACTTT. Translating gives CAWSGDRGSSPLHF.

This clonotype was detected many times. The V gene is TRBV2, the J gene TRBJ2-7; a weak D match, TRBD2 (5 bases). This CDR3 comprises 13 residues. Looked up from germline, CDR1 is SNHLY and CDR2 is FYNNEI. The V end lost 4 bases, the J end lost 2 bases, and 9 bases lay between the germline ends. CDR3 nucleotide sequence: TGTGCCAGCAGTGGTGGACTCACCTACGAGCAGTACTTC. Translation gives CASSGGLTYEQYF.

This clonotype has ten or more counts. The chain is built from TRBV28 and TRBJ2-7; TRBD1 might be the D (8 bases). Germline loops: CDR1 MDHEN, CDR2 SYDVKM. The length of the CDR3 is 15 residues. Trimming removed 4 bases from V and 5 bases from J, with 18 bases in between. The CDR3 region is CASSSGGGGVNEQYF. DNA of the CDR3: TGTGCCAGCAGTTCAGGGGGCGGGGGTGTCAACGAGCAGTACTTC. Based on the CDR3 plus reference TRBV28 and TRBJ2-7, the full variable domain is DVKVTQSSRYLVKRTGEKVFLECVQDMDHENMFWYRQDPGLGLRLIYFSYDVKMKEKGDIPEGYSVSREKKERFSLILESASTNQTSMYLCASSSGGGGVNEQYFGPGTRLTVT.

This clonotype was counted once. The chain carries TRBV2 and TRBJ1-1; D is unclear. V was cut by 7 bases and J by 0 bases, with 12 bases left in between. The germline gives CDR1 SNHLY, CDR2 FYNNEI. The CDR3 is 14 residues long. In nucleotides, the CDR3 is TGTGCCAGCACAATCGAGTCGATGAACACTGAAGCTTTCTTT. Protein product: CASTIESMNTEAFF.

This clonotype has a handful of counts. The chain recombines TRBV9 with TRBJ1-1; TRBD1 matches at 10 bases. The CDR3 spans 16 residues. Germline CDR1 SGDLS, CDR2 YYNGEE. J gave up 4 bases and V 0 bases, and 6 bases lay outside the gene matches. The CDR3 region is CASSVGTGGSGTEAFF. The CDR3 nucleotides are TGTGCCAGCAGCGTAGGGACAGGGGGATCGGGCACTGAAGCTTTCTTT.

The chain links TRBV5-4 to TRBJ2-7; 8 bases fit TRBD2. V dropped 3 bases and J dropped 6; count of bases not matched to a gene: 11. This CDR3 comprises 15 residues. The germline gives CDR1 SGHNT, CDR2 YYREEE (reference sequence). The CDR3 protein is CASSSEPGLDSEQYF. For the CDR3, the DNA is TGTGCCAGCAGCTCCGAACCGGGACTAGATAGCGAGCAGTACTTC.

Comments on this clonotype: An end of the junction does not agree with germline; a read error may underlie this. The gene calls are TRBV14 and TRBJ2-2; D uncertain. The CDR3 is made up of 13 amino acids. Looked up from germline, CDR1 is SGHDN and CDR2 is FVKESK. Here the CDR3 DNA reads TGTGTCAGCAGCCTACAGAACACCGGGGAGCTGTTTTTT. It yields the protein CVSSLQNTGELFF. Full variable domain (remainder filled in from reference TRBV14 and TRBJ2-2): EAGVTQFPSHSVIEKGQTVTLRCDPISGHDNLYWYRRVMGKEIKFLLHFVKESKQDESGMPNNRFLAERTGGTYSTLKVQPAELEDSGVYFCVSSLQNTGELFFGEGSRLTVL.

The chain couples TRBV5-1 to TRBJ2-5; D assignment may be TRBD1 or TRBD2 (5 bases each). Deletions cut 5 bases from V and 1 base from J, with 15 bases between. Germline V lookup: CDR1 SGHRS, CDR2 YFSETQ. The CDR3 runs to 15 residues. CDR3: CASRPTGTSQETQYF. The CDR3 bases are TGCGCCAGCAGGCCTACCGGGACCAGCCAAGAGACCCAGTACTTC.

This clonotype was found many times. The V call is TRBV5-6, the J call TRBJ2-7; D unclear. Germline V lookup: CDR1 SGHDT, CDR2 YYEEEE. The CDR3 is 13 amino acids. With 4 bases removed from V and 5 bases from J, the gap between germline ends came to 13 bases. The CDR3 reads CASSPIGWDEQYF. In DNA form, the CDR3 reads TGTGCCAGCAGCCCGATCGGATGGGACGAGCAGTACTTC.

This clonotype has at least ten counts. The V call is TRBV5-1, the J call TRBJ1-1, with D possibly matching TRBD1 (6 bases). V was shortened by 4 bases and J by 0 bases, with 10 bases between the two germline ends. The CDR3 runs to 14 residues. Germline loops: CDR1 SGHRS, CDR2 YFSETQ. DNA of the CDR3: TGCGCCAGCAGCACTACAGGGATGAACACTGAAGCTTTCTTT. As protein: CASSTTGMNTEAFF.

In the case of this clonotype: A much bigger clone sits one base away, suggesting this may be a read error. The chain recombines TRBV3-1 with TRBJ2-3; D remains unclear. Germline loops: CDR1 LGHDT, CDR2 YNNKEL (reference sequence). CDR3 size: 13 residues. Trimming took 4 bases from V and 4 from J, leaving 9 bases between them. CDR3 bases: TGTGCCAGCAGCCGTAGAGATGCAGATACGCAGTATTTT. Its protein is CASSRRDADTQYF.

The gene calls are TRBV5-1 and TRBJ1-4, with 7 bases identical to TRBD1. The J segment lost 5 bases and the V segment lost 4 bases, leaving 5 bases of the junction unmatched. Germline-derived CDR1 and CDR2 are SGHRS and YFSETQ. CDR3 length: 14 residues. The DNA of the CDR3 is TGCGCCAGCAGCGCGGGACAGCTCAATGAAAAACTGTTTTTT. It translates to CASSAGQLNEKLFF.

The chain has TRBV5-1 and TRBJ2-1, with TRBD2 identical over 12 bases. The V and J ends lost 7 bases and 4 bases, in that order; junction bases with no gene match: 0. The CDR3 runs to 13 residues. Germline CDR1 reads SGHRS; CDR2 reads YFSETQ. CDR3 loop: CASGTSGYNEQFF. In DNA form, the CDR3 reads TGCGCCAGCGGGACTAGCGGGTACAATGAGCAGTTCTTC.

This clonotype has at least ten counts. The rearrangement uses TRBV11-2 and TRBJ2-7; D is possibly TRBD1 or TRBD2 (5 bases each). Germline V gene sequence: CDR1 SGHAT, CDR2 FQNNGV. V was shortened by 6 bases and J by 2 bases, with 17 bases between the two germline ends. This CDR3 is built from 15 residues. CDR3 nucleotide sequence: TGTGCCAGCAGGTTATTCGGGGCTAAAACCTACGAGCAGTACTTC. The encoded protein is CASRLFGAKTYEQYF. Variable domain in full (rest from reference TRBV11-2 and TRBJ2-7): EAGVAQSPRYKIIEKRQSVAFWCNPISGHATLYWYQQILGQGPKLLIQFQNNGVVDDSQLPKDRFSAERLKGVDSTLKIQPAKLEDSAVYLCASRLFGAKTYEQYFGPGTRLTVT.

This clonotype was counted ten times or more. The rearrangement links TRBV2 to TRBJ2-7, with 12 bases that match TRBD2. Germline V lookup: CDR1 SNHLY, CDR2 FYNNEI. Trimming took 0 bases from V and 2 from J; bases not matched to a gene: 14. The CDR3 runs 20 residues. The CDR3 DNA reads TGTGCCAGCAGTGAAGCAAATCCTGGACTAGCGGGAATCCTAGCCTACGAGCAGTACTTC. Its protein product is CASSEANPGLAGILAYEQYF.

This clonotype came up a few times. The genes are TRBV4-1 and TRBJ2-7; a possible D gene is TRBD2 (6 bases). V gave up 5 bases and J gave up 0 bases, with 14 bases separating them. Per the germline V gene, CDR1 is MGHRA and CDR2 is YSYEKL. The length of the CDR3 is 15 residues. The CDR3 loop reads CASSVRDGGSYEQYF. CDR3 bases: TGCGCCAGCAGCGTCCGAGACGGGGGCTCCTACGAGCAGTACTTC.

The table lists this clonotype with many counts. The gene calls are TRBV15 and TRBJ2-5; 7 bases line up with TRBD2. Germline CDR1 is LNHNV and CDR2 is YYDKDF (reference sequence). This CDR3 spans 16 amino acids. J gave up 4 bases and V 0 bases, and 8 bases lay outside the gene matches. CDR3 sequence reads: CATSRDHLSGRETQYF. The DNA of the CDR3 is TGTGCCACCAGCAGAGATCATCTTAGCGGGCGAGAGACCCAGTACTTC.

This clonotype has only a few counts. The V and J genes are TRBV12-3 or TRBV12-4 and TRBJ1-2, with TRBD1 as a possible D gene (6 bases). The V and J ends lost 6 bases and 5 bases respectively, with 16 bases between them. This CDR3 has 14 residues. The CDR3 region is CASSRGLERYGYTF. The CDR3 DNA follows: TGTGCCAGCAGCAGGGGACTCGAGAGGTATGGCTACACCTTC.

This clonotype has a count of ten or more. The chain employs TRBV12-3 or TRBV12-4 and TRBJ1-1, with 8 bases fitting TRBD1. This CDR3 region has 14 residues. V was clipped by 5 bases and J by 0 bases; unmatched bases: 2. In nucleotides, the CDR3 is TGTGCCAGCAGTCGGACAGGGATGAACACTGAAGCTTTCTTT. As protein: CASSRTGMNTEAFF.